The 18 T cell receptor beta chains below were found in one sample sequenced in a study of T cells in Graves' hyperthyroidism and ophthalmopathy. Amplification targeted TCR beta CDR3 regions from RNA transcripts. The HTBI set primed first-round TCR CDR3 RT-PCR. One entry per CDR3 protein results from TCRdb running MiXCR on the multiplex PCR reads. This sample yields fewer than 650,000 distinct CDR3 sequences, of which approximately 13% are seen a single time; about 5.8% belongs to the top ten. Sequencing was performed on blood. These receptors were collected from a woman aged 25-40 years with Graves' hyperthyroidism that later progressed to Graves' ophthalmopathy.

Remarks on this clonotype: A much larger clone lies a single base off, so this may be a read error. The genes are TRBV7-3 and TRBJ2-1, with 10 bases that match TRBD2. The CDR3 has 15 amino acids. Germline V lookup: CDR1 SGHTA, CDR2 FQGTGA. In DNA form, the CDR3 reads TGTGTCAGCAGCTCCGGTACTAGCGGGGCCTATGGGCAGTTCTTC. Amino acid sequence: CVSSSGTSGAYGQFF.

In this sample, this clonotype turned up a few times. This chain links TRBV7-9 with TRBJ1-1; no firm D call. The V end was cut by 2 bases, the J end by 1 base, with 8 bases between. Germline V gives CDR1 SEHNR, CDR2 FQNEAQ (reference sequence). CDR3 length equals 14 residues. CDR3 residues: CASSLQVANTEAFF. CDR3 nucleotide sequence: TGTGCCAGCAGCTTACAGGTGGCGAACACTGAAGCTTTCTTT.

The rearrangement uses TRBV7-8 and TRBJ1-5; maybe TRBD1 (6 bases). Trimming cost V 5 bases and J 4 bases, with 15 bases left between them. The CDR3 contains 15 residues. In germline, CDR1 is SGHVS, CDR2 FQNEAQ. The CDR3 region is CASSPAGGRNQPQHF. In nucleotides, the CDR3 is TGTGCCAGCAGCCCGGCGGGGGGGCGGAATCAGCCCCAGCATTTT.

This clonotype turned up a few times. The V and J genes are TRBV6-1 and TRBJ2-1; D ambiguous. CDR1 MNHNS and CDR2 SASEGT come from the germline V gene. CDR3 length: 15 amino acids. V was cut by 11 bases and J by 0 bases, with 17 bases left in between. The CDR3 loop reads CAAPAKDSSYNEQFF. CDR3 sequence (DNA): TGTGCCGCCCCAGCAAAGGATTCCTCCTACAATGAGCAGTTCTTC.

The chain employs TRBV3-1 and TRBJ2-2; the D gene is possibly TRBD1 (5 bases). This CDR3 has 13 amino acids. The V end was cut by 4 bases, the J end by 6 bases, with 9 bases between. In germline, CDR1 is LGHDT, CDR2 YNNKEL (reference sequence). The CDR3 DNA reads as TGTGCCAGCAGCCCAGACAGTCCCGGGGAGCTGTTTTTT. It specifies CASSPDSPGELFF.

This clonotype was counted ten times or more. The chain joins TRBV29-1 to TRBJ1-2, with D hard to call. Trimming took off 4 bases at V and 1 base at J, with 16 bases between the two ends. The CDR3 totals 15 residues. The germline V gene has CDR1 SQVTM and CDR2 ANQGSEA. The CDR3: CSVVNRASFNYGYTF. CDR3 sequence (DNA): TGCAGCGTTGTAAACCGGGCCTCCTTTAACTATGGCTACACCTTC. Based on the CDR3 plus reference TRBV29-1 and TRBJ1-2, the full variable domain is SAVISQKPSRDICQRGTSLTIQCQVDSQVTMMFWYRQQPGQSLTLIATANQGSEATYESGFVIDKFPISRPNLTFSTLTVSNMSPEDSSIYLCSVVNRASFNYGYTFGSGTRLTVV.

This clonotype was found many times. V usage is TRBV6-1 and J usage is TRBJ2-1, with D unresolved. Germline CDR1 MNHNS, CDR2 SASEGT. CDR3 length equals 12 residues. The V end lost 7 bases, the J end lost 5 bases, and 9 bases lay between the germline ends. CDR3 sequence reads: CASNVINNEQFF. The CDR3 DNA reads as TGTGCCAGCAATGTGATAAACAATGAGCAGTTCTTC.

In this sample, this clonotype turned up many times. The chain has TRBV5-1 and TRBJ2-5; no clear D gene. Germline lookup yields CDR1 SGHRS and CDR2 YFSETQ. V was pared by 0 bases and J by 5 bases, with 14 bases between. The CDR3 has 15 residues. This CDR3 is CASSLAAEIRETQYF. CDR3 nucleotide sequence: TGCGCCAGCAGCTTGGCGGCGGAGATTAGGGAGACCCAGTACTTC. Supplemented by reference TRBV5-1 and TRBJ2-5, the full variable domain reads KAGVTQTPRYLIKTRGQQVTLSCSPISGHRSVSWYQQTPGQGLQFLFEYFSETQRNKGNFPGRFSGRQFSNSRSEMNVSTLELGDSALYLCASSLAAEIRETQYFGPGTRLLVL.

The sample holds many counts of this clonotype. The CDR3 is CSVGQGTVNEQFF. Written as DNA, the CDR3 is TGCAGCGTTGGACAGGGTACAGTCAATGAGCAGTTCTTC. The chain combines TRBV29-1 with TRBJ2-1, with 7 bases identical to TRBD1. V lost 4 bases and J lost 6; bases outside the gene matches: 6. This CDR3 has 13 residues. Per germline, CDR1 SQVTM and CDR2 ANQGSEA.

The count of this clonotype is one. The V and J genes are TRBV11-2 and TRBJ1-3, with unresolved D. This CDR3 contains 15 residues. V was shortened by 5 bases and J by 3 bases, with 14 bases between the two germline ends. Germline CDR1 SGHAT, CDR2 FQNNGV. The CDR3 sequence: CASSPRQPLGNTIYF. DNA of the CDR3: TGTGCCAGCAGCCCCCGACAACCACTTGGAAACACCATATATTTT.

This clonotype appeared a few times. The V gene is TRBV7-2, the J gene TRBJ2-7, with unresolved D. This CDR3 spans 16 amino acids. Germline V gene lookup returns CDR1 SGHTA and CDR2 FQGNSA. With 2 bases removed from V and 4 bases from J, the gap between germline ends came to 18 bases. Written as DNA, the CDR3 is TGTGCCAGCAGCTTATCTCCGTCCACGGATGTATACGAGCAGTACTTC. Translating it yields CASSLSPSTDVYEQYF.

This clonotype has at least ten counts. The rearrangement links TRBV19 to TRBJ2-2; 10 bases map to TRBD2. This CDR3 is 18 amino acids long. CDR1 and CDR2 (germline): LNHDA, SQIVND (reference sequence). Unmatched junction bases numbered 13, after V lost 3 bases and J lost 6 bases. DNA for the CDR3: TGTGCCAGTAGTATGTCTGGACTAGCGGCAGTAAAGGCCGGGGAGCTGTTTTTT. Translation gives CASSMSGLAAVKAGELFF.

This clonotype showed up many times. V gene TRBV15 combines with J gene TRBJ2-1; D is unclear. V was cut by 0 bases and J by 10 bases, with 7 bases left in between. Germline CDR1 LNHNV, CDR2 YYDKDF (reference sequence). The CDR3 length is 12 residues. The CDR3 DNA is TGTGCCACCAGCAGAGAGGGTAGCGAGCAGTTCTTC. Translating gives CATSREGSEQFF.

V gene TRBV29-1 combines with J gene TRBJ2-5, with 14 bases identical to TRBD2. The V and J ends lost 6 bases and 2 bases, in that order; junction bases with no gene match: 5. This CDR3 comprises 15 residues. The germline V gene encodes CDR1 SQVTM and CDR2 ANQGSEA. The CDR3 is CSVGTSGSVQETQYF. The CDR3 bases are TGCAGCGTGGGGACTAGCGGGAGTGTACAAGAGACCCAGTACTTC.

This clonotype has ten or more counts. The chain employs TRBV28 and TRBJ1-4; 11 bases agree with TRBD1. This CDR3 spans 13 amino acids. The germline V gene has CDR1 MDHEN and CDR2 SYDVKM. J gave up 11 bases and V 6 bases, and 5 bases lay outside the gene matches. CDR3 nucleotides: TGTGCCAGCAGCCTCGGGACAGGGGGGAAACTGTTTTTT. Protein sequence: CASSLGTGGKLFF.

This clonotype was seen at least ten times. The V gene is TRBV6-2 or TRBV6-3, the J gene TRBJ2-7, with a possible D match to TRBD2 (6 bases). V lost 7 bases and J 2 bases, leaving 15 bases between the germline ends. The CDR3 extends over 14 amino acids. Germline lookup yields CDR1 MNHEY and CDR2 SVGEGT. Here the CDR3 reads CASMGGTAAYEQYF. The CDR3 bases are TGTGCCAGCATGGGGGGAACGGCCGCCTACGAGCAGTACTTC.

The rearrangement joins TRBV19 to TRBJ2-1, with D perhaps TRBD1 (5 bases). The V end lost 3 bases, the J end lost 3 bases, and 6 bases lay between the germline ends. Germline V gene data show CDR1 as LNHDA and CDR2 as SQIVND (reference sequence). CDR3 length: 13 amino acids. The chain's CDR3 is CASSIRVYNEQFF. The CDR3 coding sequence is TGTGCCAGTAGTATCAGGGTCTACAATGAGCAGTTCTTC.

Only a few counts were recorded for this clonotype. J is TRBJ2-1 and V is TRBV20-1, with TRBD2 matching 7 bases. The CDR3 contains 16 residues. Germline V gene sequence: CDR1 DFQATT, CDR2 SNEGSKA (reference sequence). The CDR3 region has the DNA TGCAGCCCCGGCGGAGGGCGGGGGAGCTCCTACAATGAGCAGTTCTTC. This codes for CSPGGGRGSSYNEQFF.